This TCR beta chain is drawn from a study of a mutant IDH1 vaccine in newly diagnosed glioma (dated by TCRdb to about 2021). Background on the whole study: Vaccination was initiated 4-6 weeks after radiotherapy alone, or concurrently with temozolomide cycles in the chemotherapy-containing groups. The 30 to 40 treated patients were around 60% male and 37.5% female, with a mean age of about 38 years. Before enrollment, patients had received standard therapy of radiotherapy alone, temozolomide alone, or radiochemotherapy with temozolomide; most received the combination. The week-35 safety follow-up took place at visit V12, and the week-47 end of study took place at visit V13. Peripheral blood was drawn at six visits: V03 (baseline), V05, V07, V10, V12 and V13. Longitudinal TCRB deep sequencing was done for 25 to 30 treated patients, wherever samples were available for exploratory analyses. What the research found in general, with its limitations: Availability determined which PBMC samples were chosen for TCRB deep sequencing. Vaccine-induced immune responses across multiple MHC alleles were detected in approximately 93% of patients. The authors noted that analyses of patient blood samples could not be reproduced because of sample limitations. Changes in the top peripheral T cell clonotypes picked up by TCRB sequencing did not appear to be linked to pseudoprogression.

Preparation of the library involved the immunoSEQ multiplex PCR assay. Rearranged TCR beta chain sequences were amplified using the hsTCRB Kit according to the manufacturer's protocol. An Illumina MiSeq was used to sequence the TCRB libraries. In the authors' own workflow: The proprietary platform of the kit vendor was used for demultiplexing, trimming and gene mapping. TCRdb stores this immuneACCESS table with in-frame sequences only. Part of the clones is absent; in the studies checked, under half of the shortfall reflects unresolved V genes, and no reason is known for the rest. The D gene and trimming were derived from the DNA, and the V and J assignments and clone size from that table. The sample table contains approximately 50,000 clones; only one count was recorded for 85% to 90% of them. The ten most abundant clones make up around 5.4% of the sample. This specimen's time point label, interpreted: week 35, safety follow-up. Every vaccine dose consisted of 300 ug of a 20-mer mutant IDH1 peptide in Montanide, administered subcutaneously together with topical imiquimod. Patients received eight vaccinations in weeks 1, 3, 5, 7, 11, 15, 19 and 23, corresponding to visits V03 through V10. The donors had newly diagnosed IDH1-mutant astrocytomas of WHO grade 3 or 4 that showed loss of nuclear ATRX. The samples were drawn from NOA16, a multicentre, single-arm, open-label phase I trial in Germany that tested a mutant IDH1 peptide vaccine in humans for the first time. The DNeasy Blood and Tissue Kit was used to extract genomic DNA from EDTA blood for TCRB sequencing.

A word on this clone: Its specific antigen is unknown. Nothing much larger sits one base from this clone, and base qualities are not available.

Here the sequenced sample was PBMCs, taken from a glioma patient whose treatment included an IDH1 peptide vaccine. The sequence was collected from a woman between 40 and 50 years old with glioma.

The CDR3 corresponds to CASSSPRGQDFYEQYF. The base sequence is TGTGCCAGCAGCTCCCCCCGGGGACAGGACTTTTACGAGCAGTACTTC. Recombination connected TRBV7-9 to TRBJ2-7, with TRBD1 identical over 8 junction bases. V has 4 bases trimmed and J has 4 bases trimmed; junction bases matching no gene number 12. The CDR3 goes from the cysteine to the phenylalanine over 16 residues. The CDR3 DNA has 48 bases and is translated from base 1. As encoded in the germline V gene (reference sequence), CDR1 is SEHNR while CDR2 is FQNEAQ. Joined to the reference TRBV7-9 and TRBJ2-7 proteins, this CDR3 gives the full variable domain: DTGVSQNPRHKITKRGQNVTFRCDPISEHNRLYWYRQTLGQGPEFLTYFQNEAQLEKSRLLSDRFSAERPKGSFSTLEIQRTEQGDSAMYLCASSSPRGQDFYEQYFGPGTRLTVT.